This T cell receptor beta chain was profiled in a study of blood T cells in healthy people across ages. General observations from the study: CMV status of donors was unknown, possibly confounding expanded clonotype changes. Aged donors had fewer naive CD4+ cells and lower diversity than long-lived donors. Naive and antigen-experienced cells could not be conclusively compared, given unsorted PBMCs.

Sample-barcoded 5' priming and a J-beta primer mix drove a second PCR of 7 to 11 cycles. A tag from a template-switch adaptor with 12 random nucleotides marked each cDNA molecule. A single record per CDR3 protein comes from TCRdb applying MiXCR to the 5' RACE reads. The table includes approximately 1,700,000 distinct CDR3 sequences, roughly two fifths detected once. About this clonotype itself: The antigen remains undetermined.

J gave up 4 bases and V 4 bases, and 9 bases lay outside the gene matches. The germline V gene encodes CDR1 SEHNR and CDR2 FQNEAQ (reference sequence). The CDR3 runs to 16 residues. This clonotype was sampled from a human donor in good health. The chain employs TRBV7-9 and TRBJ1-4, with 7 bases that match TRBD1. Sequenced: blood. The CDR3 DNA follows: TGTGCCAGCAGCTCAGAGGGGGCCTTCCTTAATGAAAAACTGTTTTTT. Translation: CASSSEGAFLNEKLFF.